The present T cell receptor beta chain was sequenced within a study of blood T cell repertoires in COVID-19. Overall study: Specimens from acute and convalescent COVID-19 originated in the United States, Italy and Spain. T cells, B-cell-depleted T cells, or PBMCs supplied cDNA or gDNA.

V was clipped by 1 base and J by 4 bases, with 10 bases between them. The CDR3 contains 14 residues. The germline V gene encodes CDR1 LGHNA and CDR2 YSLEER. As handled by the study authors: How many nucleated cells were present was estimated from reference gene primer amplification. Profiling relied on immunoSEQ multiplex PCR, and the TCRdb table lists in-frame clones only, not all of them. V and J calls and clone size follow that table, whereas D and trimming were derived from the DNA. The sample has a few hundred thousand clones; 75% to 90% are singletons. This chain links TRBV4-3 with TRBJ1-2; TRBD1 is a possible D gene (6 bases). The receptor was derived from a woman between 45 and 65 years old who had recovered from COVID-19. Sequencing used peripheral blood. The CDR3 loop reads CASSQAQGSYGYTF. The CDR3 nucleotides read TGCGCCAGCAGCCAAGCACAGGGAAGCTATGGCTACACCTTC.